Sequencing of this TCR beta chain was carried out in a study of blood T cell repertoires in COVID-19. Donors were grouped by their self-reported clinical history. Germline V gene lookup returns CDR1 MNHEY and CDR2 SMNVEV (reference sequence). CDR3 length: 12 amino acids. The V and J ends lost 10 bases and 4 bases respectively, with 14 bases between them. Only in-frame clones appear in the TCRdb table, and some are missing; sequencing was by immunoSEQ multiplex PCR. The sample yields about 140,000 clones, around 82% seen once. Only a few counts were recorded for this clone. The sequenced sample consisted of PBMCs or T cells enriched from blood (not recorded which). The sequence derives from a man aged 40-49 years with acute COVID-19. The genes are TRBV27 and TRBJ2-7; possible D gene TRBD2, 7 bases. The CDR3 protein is CATGGGAYEQYF. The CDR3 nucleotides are TGTGCCACGGGGGGCGGGGCTTACGAGCAGTACTTC.